This T cell receptor (beta chain) was identified in a study of blood T cell repertoires in COVID-19. Overall study: The United States, Italy and Spain provided the acute and convalescent COVID-19 samples.

Points on this clone: The same CDR3 can be traced to other DNA sequences in this sample.

Trimming took 4 bases from V and 0 from J, leaving 13 bases between them. The CDR3 sequence is 15 residues long. Germline CDR1 SGHDT, CDR2 YYEEEE. The repertoire was sequenced with immunoSEQ multiplex PCR; TCRdb's copy has only in-frame clones and lacks some. Of roughly 400,000 clones in the sample, 88% are singletons; the top ten hold roughly 2%. Participants, about 18 to 90 years old, spanned under 30 US areas. Clinical histories supplied by participants themselves formed the basis of cohort assignment. The genes are TRBV5-6 and TRBJ1-1; D might be TRBD1 (6 bases). The origin of this receptor is a woman aged 40 to 50 with acute COVID-19. Sequences were obtained from PBMCs or T cells enriched from blood (not recorded which). The CDR3 DNA sequence: TGTGCCAGCAGCCTCCCCGGGACATTGAACACTGAAGCTTTCTTT. It specifies CASSLPGTLNTEAFF.